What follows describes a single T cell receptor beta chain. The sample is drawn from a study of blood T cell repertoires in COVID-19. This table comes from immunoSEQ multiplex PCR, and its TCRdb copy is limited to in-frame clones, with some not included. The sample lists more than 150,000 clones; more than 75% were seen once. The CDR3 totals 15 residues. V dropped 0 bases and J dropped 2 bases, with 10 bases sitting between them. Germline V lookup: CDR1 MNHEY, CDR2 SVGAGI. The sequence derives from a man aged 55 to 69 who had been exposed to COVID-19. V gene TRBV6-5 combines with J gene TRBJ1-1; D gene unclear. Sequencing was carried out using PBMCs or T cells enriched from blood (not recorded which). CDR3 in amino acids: CASSYSSGSNTEAFF. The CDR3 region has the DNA TGTGCCAGCAGTTACTCCAGCGGGAGCAACACTGAAGCTTTCTTT.